This T cell receptor beta chain originates from a study of blood T cell repertoires in COVID-19. Across the study: The study drew acute and convalescent COVID-19 samples from the United States, Italy and Spain. Sources were T cells, B-cell-depleted T cells, or PBMCs; the material itself was cDNA or gDNA.

Original analysis: Using reference gene primer amplification, nucleated cell counts were estimated. The table came from immunoSEQ multiplex PCR; TCRdb's copy has only in-frame clones and leaves some out. The DNA was the basis for D and trimming; V, J and clone size are from that table. The sample consists of 250,000 or so clones, 86% of them appearing once. With 4 bases removed from V and 0 bases from J, the gap between germline ends came to 13 bases. The CDR3 runs to 16 residues. Germline V gene sequence: CDR1 MNHEY, CDR2 SMNVEV (reference sequence). Sample: peripheral blood. The TCR originated in a man aged 40-49 years with active or convalescent COVID-19. The chain couples TRBV27 to TRBJ2-4, with no clear D. The CDR3 DNA is TGTGCCAGCAGTTACGAGGAGCGTTTAGCCAAAAACATTCAGTACTTC. Translation: CASSYEERLAKNIQYF.